The 5 T cell receptor beta chains below all came from one sample that was sequenced in a study of Ad26.COV2.S vaccination and SARS-CoV-2 variants. Data came from immunoSEQ multiplex PCR; TCRdb stores just in-frame clones and leaves some out. The sample lists over 130,000 clones; 86% were seen once. The material sequenced was peripheral blood, taken after recovery from COVID-19. All receptors come from a human donor who had recovered from COVID-19.

The chain couples TRBV2 to TRBJ2-3; 7 bases are shared with TRBD1. The CDR3 loop spans 13 amino acids. CDR1 SNHLY and CDR2 FYNNEI come from the germline V gene. V dropped 7 bases and J dropped 4; count of bases not matched to a gene: 5. DNA of the CDR3: TGTGCCAGCAAGGGGACAGCCTCAGATACGCAGTATTTT. Translated, it gives CASKGTASDTQYF.

The chain couples TRBV12-5 to TRBJ1-6; maybe TRBD1 (6 bases). This CDR3 region has 15 residues. From germline, CDR1 is LGHNT and CDR2 FRNRAP. Trimming removed 2 bases from V and 10 bases from J, with 15 bases in between. The CDR3 reads CASGLIQGFGSPLHF. The CDR3 bases are TGTGCTAGTGGTTTGATCCAGGGGTTTGGCTCACCCCTCCACTTT.

The chain combines TRBV6-1 with TRBJ1-2; D not certain. V lost 2 bases, J lost 2 bases, and 18 bases lay in between. CDR1 MNHNS and CDR2 SASEGT come from the germline V gene. This CDR3 is built from 17 residues. CDR3 in amino acids: CASSELGNVAPNYGYTF. The CDR3 nucleotides read TGTGCCAGCAGTGAATTAGGGAATGTGGCCCCGAACTATGGCTACACCTTC.

The sample holds one count of this clone. The chain recombines TRBV6-2 or TRBV6-3 with TRBJ1-5, with a weak D call TRBD1 (6 bases). From germline, CDR1 is MNHEY and CDR2 SVGEGT. The CDR3 loop spans 14 amino acids. V was trimmed by 2 bases and J by 5 bases, leaving 10 bases between them. The CDR3 region has the DNA TGTGCCAGCAGTTACGGACAGCGATATCAGCCCCAGCATTTT. It yields the protein CASSYGQRYQPQHF.

This chain joins TRBV7-8 and TRBJ2-5; possibly TRBD1 for D (5 bases). CDR1 SGHVS and CDR2 FQNEAQ come from the germline V gene. The V end was cut by 5 bases, the J end by 0 bases, with 10 bases between. CDR3 length: 14 residues. The CDR3 DNA sequence: TGTGCCAGCAGCCCTAAGGGGAACCAAGAGACCCAGTACTTC. This translates into CASSPKGNQETQYF.